This TCR beta chain was obtained from a study of cytomegalovirus exposure and HLA in healthy donors. Primers for the PCR totalled 60 Vbeta and 13 Jbeta. Authors' analysis steps: There were about 80 million unique TCR beta chains by a later count, and some 11 million of them were shared. Clones were read by immunoSEQ multiplex PCR, and TCRdb kept only the in-frame ones, dropping some. V, J and clone size derive from that table, while D and trimming were established from the DNA sequence. The sample includes 200,000 or so clones, approximately 84% of them seen just once. V lost 3 bases and J lost 4; bases outside the gene matches: 5. CDR1 and CDR2 (germline): SGHAT, FQNNGV. There are 16 residues in the CDR3.

The chain employs TRBV11-2 and TRBJ2-2, with 10 positions matching TRBD2. This clonotype was obtained from a girl under three years old in good health and CMV-seronegative. The material sequenced was PBMCs. CDR3 nucleotides: TGTGCCAGCAGCTTCGAGCGGGGGGGTAGCACCGGGGAGCTGTTTTTT. Residues: CASSFERGGSTGELFF.